The 24 T cell receptor beta chains in this list originate from one sample, sequenced in a study of cytomegalovirus exposure and HLA in healthy donors. PCR was performed using 60 Vbeta and 13 Jbeta primers. Using immunoSEQ multiplex PCR, the repertoire was profiled, and TCRdb retains in-frame clones only, with some absent. The sample has fewer than 200,000 clones, more than 80% seen once. The sample was PBMCs. These TCRs come from a young woman in good health and CMV-seropositive.

This sequence joins TRBV7-2 and TRBJ1-3; D unresolved. The CDR3 covers 17 residues. The V end was cut by 1 base, the J end by 3 bases, with 16 bases between. Germline-derived CDR1 and CDR2 are SGHTA and FQGNSA. CDR3 residues: CASSLVGSSLGGNTIYF. CDR3 bases: TGTGCCAGCAGCTTAGTTGGCAGTTCTCTTGGTGGAAACACCATATATTTT.

Note on this clone: Its ends do not fully match the called genes, so a read error is possible. V is TRBV28 and J is TRBJ2-7; the D gene is possibly TRBD1 (6 bases). CDR1 is MDHEN, CDR2 SYDVKM, per germline. The CDR3 sequence is 13 residues long. The CDR3 DNA reads TGTGCCAGCAGTTTAACCCTTCCACATACAGGGTCCTTC. Its protein is CASSLTLPHTGSF.

V and J are TRBV25-1 and TRBJ2-2; 8 nucleotides line up with TRBD1. V gave up 4 bases and J gave up 3 bases; unmatched junction bases: 4. The CDR3 is 15 residues long. Germline loops: CDR1 MGHDK, CDR2 SYGVNS. The CDR3 loop is CASSAGQGYTGELFF. The CDR3 DNA reads TGTGCCAGCAGTGCAGGACAGGGATACACCGGGGAGCTGTTTTTT.

The chain employs TRBV5-1 and TRBJ1-1; D gene unclear. The CDR3 length is 17 residues. The germline gives CDR1 SGHRS, CDR2 YFSETQ. Trimming removed 2 bases from V and 5 bases from J, with 22 bases in between. The CDR3 spells CASSLDPTAVSGTEAFF. As DNA, the CDR3 is TGCGCCAGCAGCTTAGACCCCACGGCCGTGAGCGGGACTGAAGCTTTCTTT.

This sequence joins TRBV7-3 and TRBJ2-2, with 8 nucleotides matching TRBD1. Germline CDR1 and CDR2: SGHTA and FQGTGA. J was trimmed by 2 bases and V by 5 bases; bases with no gene match: 7. This CDR3 is 16 amino acids long. The CDR3, as DNA: TGTGCCAGCAGCCCCAGGCAGGGGGCTAACACCGGGGAGCTGTTTTTT. Encoded protein: CASSPRQGANTGELFF.

The CDR3: CASSLDGTGGFDEQFF. As DNA, the CDR3 is TGTGCCAGCAGCCTGGACGGGACAGGGGGCTTCGATGAGCAGTTCTTC. J is TRBJ2-1 and V is TRBV5-6, with 12 bases aligning to TRBD1. Looked up from germline, CDR1 is SGHDT and CDR2 is YYEEEE. V was pared by 4 bases and J by 8 bases, with 10 bases of the junction left unmatched. CDR3 length: 16 residues.

This clone was seen a handful of times. Other nucleotide sequences in the sample specify the same CDR3. This chain connects TRBV5-1 to TRBJ1-1; 8 bases line up with TRBD1. J gave up 5 bases and V 5 bases, and 8 bases lay outside the gene matches. This CDR3 has 14 residues. CDR1 is SGHRS and CDR2 is YFSETQ in the germline V gene. The CDR3 DNA sequence: TGCGCCAGCAGAAGTCAGGGGGCGTTGACTGAAGCTTTCTTT. It codes for CASRSQGALTEAFF.

The rearrangement uses TRBV7-3 and TRBJ2-2, with D possibly TRBD1 on 6 matching bases. The CDR3 totals 16 residues. Germline CDR1 is SGHTA and CDR2 is FQGTGA. Trimming took off 2 bases at V and 6 bases at J, with 16 bases between the two ends. The CDR3 sequence is CASSLLPNRVPGELFF. CDR3 coding DNA: TGTGCCAGCAGCTTACTTCCGAACAGGGTCCCCGGGGAGCTGTTTTTT.

DNA for the CDR3: TGTGCCAGCAGTTTGTTGGGGCTGAGACTAGAAAACGAGCAGTTCTTC. It yields the protein CASSLLGLRLENEQFF. The V gene is TRBV28, the J gene TRBJ2-1, with a possible D match to TRBD2 (6 bases). The CDR3 has 16 residues. Germline V CDR1 and CDR2: MDHEN, SYDVKM. The V gene lost 3 bases and the J gene lost 10 bases, with 22 bases spanning the gap.

J is TRBJ1-2 and V is TRBV18; TRBD1 is a possible D gene (5 bases). Germline CDR1 and CDR2: KGHSH and LQKENI. This CDR3 region has 14 residues. V was trimmed by 2 bases and J by 5 bases, leaving 12 bases between them. The DNA of the CDR3 is TGTGCCAGCTCACCAGCCGGCAGGGTATATGGCTACACCTTC. Its protein is CASSPAGRVYGYTF.

This chain uses TRBV4-2 with TRBJ2-7; TRBD2 agrees at 12 bases. J gave up 3 bases and V 5 bases, and 5 bases lay outside the gene matches. This CDR3 region has 15 residues. Looked up from germline, CDR1 is LGHNA and CDR2 is YNFKEQ. CDR3 sequence reads: CASSSGLAGIYEQYF. DNA for the CDR3: TGTGCCAGCAGCTCTGGACTAGCGGGGATCTACGAGCAGTACTTC.

This clone showed up just a few times. The chain couples TRBV5-1 to TRBJ2-7; D is possibly TRBD1 (5 bases). The CDR3 contains 15 residues. V lost 1 base to trimming and J lost 0 bases, with 11 bases between them. Per germline, CDR1 SGHRS and CDR2 YFSETQ. CDR3: CASSLLTGPSYEQYF. CDR3 nucleotide sequence: TGCGCCAGCAGCTTGTTAACAGGACCCTCCTACGAGCAGTACTTC.

The J gene is TRBJ1-2, the V gene TRBV5-4; 9 bases are shared with TRBD1. The V gene end was trimmed by 3 bases and the J gene end by 0 bases; junction bases not matched to a gene: 3. The CDR3 runs to 15 residues. CDR1 is SGHNT and CDR2 is YYREEE in the germline V gene (reference sequence). Here the CDR3 reads CASSYGQGPNYGYTF. CDR3 nucleotides: TGTGCCAGCAGCTATGGACAGGGGCCTAACTATGGCTACACCTTC. The full variable domain, its missing parts supplied by reference TRBV5-4 and TRBJ1-2, is ETGVTQSPTHLIKTRGQQVTLRCSSQSGHNTVSWYQQALGQGPQFIFQYYREEENGRGNFPPRFSGLQFPNYSSELNVNALELDDSALYLCASSYGQGPNYGYTFGSGTRLTVV.

This rearrangement joins TRBV2 to TRBJ2-2; 8 nucleotides line up with TRBD1. Per the germline V gene, CDR1 is SNHLY and CDR2 is FYNNEI. J was trimmed by 1 base and V by 3 bases; bases with no gene match: 4. The CDR3 covers 16 residues. CDR3 nucleotides: TGTGCCAGCAGTGAGACCGGACAGGGGAACACCGGGGAGCTGTTTTTT. It is translated as CASSETGQGNTGELFF.

The chain carries TRBV27 and TRBJ2-7, with D perhaps TRBD2 (6 bases). The germline CDR1 and CDR2 sequences are MNHEY and SMNVEV (reference sequence). The CDR3 runs to 14 residues. V shed 3 bases and J shed 5 bases, with 14 bases lying between them. The DNA of the CDR3 is TGTGCCAGCAGTTTGACCGGGACTGGAGACGAGCAGTACTTC. This gives the protein CASSLTGTGDEQYF.

This chain uses TRBV6-5 with TRBJ2-2; D is perhaps TRBD1 (6 bases). Germline-derived CDR1 and CDR2 are MNHEY and SVGAGI. Between the trimmed V and J ends, which lost 1 base and 1 base, there was a span of 10 bases. The CDR3 length is 16 residues. The CDR3 nucleotides read TGTGCCAGCAGTTACTGGGGGCTTCTGAACACCGGGGAGCTGTTTTTT. Translated: CASSYWGLLNTGELFF.

The V call is TRBV5-1, the J call TRBJ2-5; 7 bases are a match to TRBD1. This CDR3 spans 14 amino acids. The germline CDR1 and CDR2 sequences are SGHRS and YFSETQ. V dropped 2 bases and J dropped 5; count of bases not matched to a gene: 6. The CDR3 is CASSFIDRDETQYF. The CDR3 nucleotides read TGCGCCAGCAGCTTTATTGACAGGGACGAGACCCAGTACTTC.

CDR3 loop: CASSLWVRRGETQYF. The CDR3 coding sequence is TGTGCCAGCAGTTTATGGGTCCGAAGGGGAGAGACCCAGTACTTC. The chain uses TRBV28 and TRBJ2-5, with a tentative D call TRBD1 (5 bases). This CDR3 is 15 amino acids long. V lost 0 bases, J lost 4 bases, and 12 bases lay in between. Germline V lookup: CDR1 MDHEN, CDR2 SYDVKM.

The chain links TRBV4-3 to TRBJ2-2; D perhaps matches TRBD1 (5 bases). Germline V gene data show CDR1 as LGHNA and CDR2 as YSLEER. The length of the CDR3 is 16 residues. The V gene lost 2 bases and the J gene lost 3 bases, with 13 bases spanning the gap. The CDR3 DNA is TGCGCCAGCAGCCAAAGGCAGGGCTCGTACACCGGGGAGCTGTTTTTT. Protein: CASSQRQGSYTGELFF.

This sequence joins TRBV2 and TRBJ1-5, with unresolved D. V shed 4 bases and J shed 0 bases, with 7 bases lying between them. CDR1 and CDR2 from the germline V gene are SNHLY and FYNNEI. The CDR3 is made up of 14 amino acids. This CDR3 is CASSAGVSNQPQHF. The CDR3 DNA is TGTGCCAGCAGTGCCGGGGTTAGCAATCAGCCCCAGCATTTT.

The rearrangement uses TRBV7-9 and TRBJ1-1; D remains ambiguous. Germline CDR1 is SEHNR and CDR2 is FQNEAQ (reference sequence). The CDR3 is made up of 12 amino acids. V lost 2 bases to trimming and J lost 4 bases, with 5 bases between them. The CDR3 DNA reads as TGTGCCAGCAGCTTACGTCCCACTGAAGCTTTCTTT. Encoded protein: CASSLRPTEAFF.

This clone was recorded only once. The chain recombines TRBV18 with TRBJ1-3, with no clear D. The CDR3 contains 14 residues. Germline CDR1 and CDR2: KGHSH and LQKENI. With 3 bases removed from V and 1 base from J, the gap between germline ends came to 7 bases. The CDR3 nucleotides are TGTGCCAGCTCACCTCCCGGTTCTGGAAACACCATATATTTT. Translating gives CASSPPGSGNTIYF. Full variable domain (remainder filled in from reference TRBV18 and TRBJ1-3): NAGVMQNPRHLVRRRGQEARLRCSPMKGHSHVYWYRQLPEEGLKFMVYLQKENIIDESGMPKERFSAEFPKEGPSILRIQQVVRGDSAAYFCASSPPGSGNTIYFGEGSWLTVV.

The chain carries TRBV19 and TRBJ2-5, with 9 nucleotides matching TRBD2. The germline gives CDR1 LNHDA, CDR2 SQIVND (reference sequence). The CDR3 consists of 15 residues. Trimming cost V 1 base and J 5 bases; bases outside gene matches: 5. The CDR3 DNA reads TGTGCCAGTAGTATAGGGCTAGCGGGGAGGGAGACCCAGTACTTC. Protein: CASSIGLAGRETQYF.

This clone was counted once. The V call is TRBV4-3, the J call TRBJ2-7, with 8 bases identical to TRBD1. The CDR3 runs 15 residues. The V gene's germline CDR1 is LGHNA and CDR2 YSLEER. V lost 5 bases, J lost 0 bases, and 6 bases stayed unmatched. Here the CDR3 reads CASSFGQGNSYEQYF. CDR3 sequence (DNA): TGCGCCAGCAGCTTCGGACAGGGAAACTCCTACGAGCAGTACTTC.